Sequencing of this T cell receptor (beta chain) was carried out in a study of blood T cell repertoires in COVID-19. As for the study in general: In each case, the material was cDNA or gDNA derived from T cells, B-cell-depleted T cells, or PBMCs.

Followed longitudinally, the Seattle patients had been enrolled during active infection. TCRdb's copy holds only in-frame clones and misses some; the assay was immunoSEQ multiplex PCR. The profile shows about 250,000 clones, about 82% of them singletons. This CDR3 spans 20 amino acids. CDR1 and CDR2 from the germline V gene are MNHNS and SASEGT. The junction had 11 bases not matched to a gene; V was cut back by 0 bases and J by 0 bases. V and J are TRBV6-1 and TRBJ1-5, with TRBD1 identical over 10 bases. The specimen was peripheral blood. This sequence originates from an elderly woman with COVID-19, enrolled during active disease. The CDR3 here is CASSEAGGDRGSISNQPQHF. The CDR3 coding sequence is TGTGCCAGCAGTGAAGCCGGAGGGGACAGGGGAAGTATTAGCAATCAGCCCCAGCATTTT.